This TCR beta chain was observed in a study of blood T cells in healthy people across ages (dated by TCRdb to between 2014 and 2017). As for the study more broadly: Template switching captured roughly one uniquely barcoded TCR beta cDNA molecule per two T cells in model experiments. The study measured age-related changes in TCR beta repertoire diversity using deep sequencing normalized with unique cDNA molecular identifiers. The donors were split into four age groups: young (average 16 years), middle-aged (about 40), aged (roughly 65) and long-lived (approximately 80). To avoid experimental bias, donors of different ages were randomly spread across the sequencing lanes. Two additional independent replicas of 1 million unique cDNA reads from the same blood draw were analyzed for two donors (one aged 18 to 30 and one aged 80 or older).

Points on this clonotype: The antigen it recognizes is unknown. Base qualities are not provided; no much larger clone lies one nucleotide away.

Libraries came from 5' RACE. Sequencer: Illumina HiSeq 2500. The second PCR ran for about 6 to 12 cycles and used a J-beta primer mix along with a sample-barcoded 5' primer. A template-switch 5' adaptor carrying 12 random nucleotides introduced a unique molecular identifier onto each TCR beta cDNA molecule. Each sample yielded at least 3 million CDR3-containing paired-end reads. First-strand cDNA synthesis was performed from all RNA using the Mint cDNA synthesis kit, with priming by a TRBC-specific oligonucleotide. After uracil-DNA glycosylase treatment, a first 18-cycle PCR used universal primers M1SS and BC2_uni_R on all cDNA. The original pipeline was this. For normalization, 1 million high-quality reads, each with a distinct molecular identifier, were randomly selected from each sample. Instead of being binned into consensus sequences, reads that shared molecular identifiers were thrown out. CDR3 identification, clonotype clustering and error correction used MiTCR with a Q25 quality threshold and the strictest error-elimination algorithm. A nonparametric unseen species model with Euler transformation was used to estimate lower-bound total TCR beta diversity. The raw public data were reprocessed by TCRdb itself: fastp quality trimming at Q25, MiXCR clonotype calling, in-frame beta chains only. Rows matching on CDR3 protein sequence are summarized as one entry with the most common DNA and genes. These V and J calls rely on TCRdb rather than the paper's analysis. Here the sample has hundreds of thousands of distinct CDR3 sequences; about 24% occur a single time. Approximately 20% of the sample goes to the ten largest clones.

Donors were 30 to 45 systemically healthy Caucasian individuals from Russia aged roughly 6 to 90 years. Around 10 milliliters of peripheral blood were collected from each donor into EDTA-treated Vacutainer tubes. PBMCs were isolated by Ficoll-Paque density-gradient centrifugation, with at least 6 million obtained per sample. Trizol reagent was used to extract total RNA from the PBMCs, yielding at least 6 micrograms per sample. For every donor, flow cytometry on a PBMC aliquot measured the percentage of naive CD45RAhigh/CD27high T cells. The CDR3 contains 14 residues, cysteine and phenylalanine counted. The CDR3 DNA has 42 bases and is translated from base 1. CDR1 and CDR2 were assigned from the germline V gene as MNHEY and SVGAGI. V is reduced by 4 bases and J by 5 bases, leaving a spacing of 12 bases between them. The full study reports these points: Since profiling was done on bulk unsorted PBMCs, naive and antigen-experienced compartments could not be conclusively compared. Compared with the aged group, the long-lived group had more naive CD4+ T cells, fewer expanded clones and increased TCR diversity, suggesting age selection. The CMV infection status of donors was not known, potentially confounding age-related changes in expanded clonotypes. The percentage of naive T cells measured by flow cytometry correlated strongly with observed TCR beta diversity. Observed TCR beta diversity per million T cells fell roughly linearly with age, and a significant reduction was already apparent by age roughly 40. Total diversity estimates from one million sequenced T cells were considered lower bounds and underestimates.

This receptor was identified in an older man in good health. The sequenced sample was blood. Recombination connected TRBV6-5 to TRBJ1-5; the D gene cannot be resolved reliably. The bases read TGTGCCAGCAGTTCCCGGACTCGCCATCAGCCCCAGCATTTT. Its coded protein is CASSSRTRHQPQHF.